Described below is a single TCR beta chain sequence and its context. MiXCR, applied by TCRdb to the 5' RACE reads, yields one record per CDR3 protein. The table lists about 100,000 distinct CDR3 sequences, roughly a sixth of them singletons. This sample was taken from a study of T cells of healthy individuals. V lost 8 bases and J lost 2; bases outside the gene matches: 13. The germline gives CDR1 LNHDA, CDR2 SQIVND (reference sequence). The CDR3 contains 17 residues. This clonotype was obtained from a human donor in good health. The rearrangement links TRBV19 to TRBJ2-3, with TRBD1 matching over 10 bases. In DNA, the CDR3 is TGTGCCAGTGGAAAGGGCCCGACAGGGGGCAACACAGATACGCAGTATTTT. Protein sequence: CASGKGPTGGNTDTQYF.